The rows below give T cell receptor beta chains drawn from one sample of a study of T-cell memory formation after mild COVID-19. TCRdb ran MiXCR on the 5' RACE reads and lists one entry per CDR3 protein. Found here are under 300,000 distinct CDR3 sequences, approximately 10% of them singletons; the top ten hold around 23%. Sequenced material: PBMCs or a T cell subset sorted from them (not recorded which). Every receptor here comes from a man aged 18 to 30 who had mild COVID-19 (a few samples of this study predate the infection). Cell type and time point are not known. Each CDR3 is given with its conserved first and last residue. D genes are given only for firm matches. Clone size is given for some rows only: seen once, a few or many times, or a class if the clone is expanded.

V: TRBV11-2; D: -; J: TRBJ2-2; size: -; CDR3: CASSYRQLTRTGELFF; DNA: TGTGCCAGCAGCTACAGACAGTTGACCCGCACCGGGGAGCTGTTTTTT
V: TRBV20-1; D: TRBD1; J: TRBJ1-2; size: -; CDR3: CSARGGGAWFGYTF; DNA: TGCAGTGCTAGGGGAGGGGGCGCGTGGTTTGGCTACACCTTC
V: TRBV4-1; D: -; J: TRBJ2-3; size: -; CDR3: CASSQEDGGTTDTQYF; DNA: TGCGCCAGCAGCCAAGAGGACGGAGGGACCACAGATACGCAGTATTTT
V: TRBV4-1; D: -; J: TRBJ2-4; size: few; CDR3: CASSQVGRGNIQYF; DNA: TGCGCCAGCAGCCAAGTAGGAAGGGGAAACATTCAGTACTTC
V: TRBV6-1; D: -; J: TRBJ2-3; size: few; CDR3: CASSSSTSSTDTQYF; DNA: TGTGCCAGCTCATCCTCAACGTCTAGCACAGATACGCAGTATTTT
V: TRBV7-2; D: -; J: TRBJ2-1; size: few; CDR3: CASSWSGPVSYNEQFF; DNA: TGTGCCAGCAGCTGGTCCGGGCCTGTGTCCTACAATGAGCAGTTCTTC
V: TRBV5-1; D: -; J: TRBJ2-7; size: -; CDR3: CASSLYGPSSYEQYF; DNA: TGCGCCAGCAGCTTGTACGGGCCCAGCTCCTACGAGCAGTACTTC
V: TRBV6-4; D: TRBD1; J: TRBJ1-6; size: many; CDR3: CASRSHAGGASPLHF; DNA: TGTGCCAGCCGCTCTCATGCAGGGGGAGCTTCACCCCTCCACTTT
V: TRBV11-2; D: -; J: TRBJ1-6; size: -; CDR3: CASSLIQSSYNSPLHF; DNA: TGTGCCAGCAGCCTTATACAGAGCTCCTATAATTCACCCCTCCACTTT
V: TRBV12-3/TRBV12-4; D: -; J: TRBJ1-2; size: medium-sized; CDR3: CASSLISLANYGYTF; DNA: TGTGCCAGCAGTTTAATCTCCCTAGCTAACTATGGCTACACCTTC
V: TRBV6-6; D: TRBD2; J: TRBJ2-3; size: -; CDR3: CASRRSGGTDTQYF; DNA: TGTGCCAGCAGGCGTAGCGGGGGCACAGATACGCAGTATTTT
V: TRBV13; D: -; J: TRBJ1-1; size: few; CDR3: CASSLLRNTEAFF; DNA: TGTGCCAGCAGCTTATTACGGAACACTGAAGCTTTCTTT
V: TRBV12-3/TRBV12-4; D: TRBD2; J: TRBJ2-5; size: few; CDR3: CASSVTSGGAWSQYF; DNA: TGTGCCAGCAGTGTCACTAGCGGGGGTGCTTGGTCCCAGTACTTC
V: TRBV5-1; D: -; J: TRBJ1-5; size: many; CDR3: CASSLDEYQPQHF; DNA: TGCGCCAGCAGCTTGGACGAGTATCAGCCCCAGCATTTT
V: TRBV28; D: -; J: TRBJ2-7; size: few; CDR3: CASSTTGQEQYF; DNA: TGTGCCAGCAGTACTACAGGGCAGGAGCAGTACTTC
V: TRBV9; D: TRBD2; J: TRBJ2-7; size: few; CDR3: CASSVMELAGVGEQYF; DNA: TGTGCCAGCAGCGTGATGGAACTAGCGGGGGTCGGCGAGCAGTACTTC
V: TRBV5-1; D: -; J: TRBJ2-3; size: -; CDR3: CASSTGTSTDTQYF; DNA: TGCGCCAGCAGCACCGGGACTAGCACAGATACGCAGTATTTT
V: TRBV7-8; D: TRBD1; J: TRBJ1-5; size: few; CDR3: CASSLVGDSLKNQPQHF; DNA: TGTGCCAGCAGCTTAGTGGGGGACAGCCTCAAGAATCAGCCCCAGCATTTT
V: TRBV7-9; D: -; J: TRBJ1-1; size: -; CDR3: CASSFINTEAVF; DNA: TGTGCCAGCAGCTTTATAAACACTGAAGCTGTCTTT
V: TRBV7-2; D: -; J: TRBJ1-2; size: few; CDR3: CASSIQGGGYTF; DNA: TGTGCCAGCAGCATACAGGGAGGAGGCTACACCTTC
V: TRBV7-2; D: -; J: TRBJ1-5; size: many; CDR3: CASSLRGDQPQHF; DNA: TGTGCCAGCAGCTTACGGGGGGACCAGCCCCAGCATTTT
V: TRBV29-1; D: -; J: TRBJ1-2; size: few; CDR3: CSDRSSNYGYTF; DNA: TGCAGCGACAGGAGTTCTAACTATGGCTACACCTTC
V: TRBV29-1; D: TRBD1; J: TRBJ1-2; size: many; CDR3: CSVGQGLGYTF; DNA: TGCAGCGTCGGACAGGGATTAGGCTACACCTTC
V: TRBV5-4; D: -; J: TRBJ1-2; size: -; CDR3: CASSLEGSGYTF; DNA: TGTGCCAGCAGCTTGGAGGGGAGCGGCTACACCTTC
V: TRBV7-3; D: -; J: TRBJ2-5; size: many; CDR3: CASSAQGWETQYF; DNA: TGTGCCAGCAGCGCCCAGGGGTGGGAGACCCAGTACTTC
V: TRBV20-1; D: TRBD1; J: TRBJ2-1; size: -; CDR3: CSARARDRGSPANEQFF; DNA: TGCAGTGCTAGGGCCCGGGACAGGGGGAGTCCCGCAAATGAGCAGTTCTTC
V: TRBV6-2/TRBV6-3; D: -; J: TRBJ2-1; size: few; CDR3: CASSYRQARDNEQFF; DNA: TGTGCCAGCAGTTACCGGCAGGCCAGGGACAATGAGCAGTTCTTC
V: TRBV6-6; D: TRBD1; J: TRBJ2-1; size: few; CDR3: CASSYSMETGATNEQFF; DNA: TGTGCCAGCAGTTACTCGATGGAGACAGGGGCAACCAATGAGCAGTTCTTC
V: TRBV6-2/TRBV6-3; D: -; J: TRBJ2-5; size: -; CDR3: CASSYGPEETQYF; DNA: TGTGCCAGCAGTTATGGGCCCGAAGAGACCCAGTACTTC
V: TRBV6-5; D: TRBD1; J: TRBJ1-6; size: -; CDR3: CASRRTGSRGDSPLHF; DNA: TGTGCCAGCAGGCGGACAGGGTCACGAGGGGACTCACCCCTCCACTTT
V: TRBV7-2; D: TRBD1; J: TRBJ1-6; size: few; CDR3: CASSLGTGSTPLHF; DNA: TGTGCCAGCAGCTTAGGGACAGGGTCTACACCCCTCCACTTT
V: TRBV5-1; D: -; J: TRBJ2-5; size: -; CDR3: CASSLNSKPPGTQYF; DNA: TGCGCCAGCAGCTTGAACAGCAAACCCCCGGGGACCCAGTACTTC
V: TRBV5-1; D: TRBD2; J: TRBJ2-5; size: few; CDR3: CASSLVASGQETQYF; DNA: TGCGCCAGCAGCTTGGTGGCTAGCGGACAAGAGACCCAGTACTTC
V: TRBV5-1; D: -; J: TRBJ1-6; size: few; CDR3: CASSRDGDNSPLHF; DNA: TGCGCCAGCAGCCGGGACGGTGATAATTCACCCCTCCACTTT
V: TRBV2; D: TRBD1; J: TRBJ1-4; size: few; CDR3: CASSPQGAQANEKLFF; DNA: TGTGCCAGCTCCCCACAGGGGGCGCAGGCTAATGAAAAACTGTTTTTT
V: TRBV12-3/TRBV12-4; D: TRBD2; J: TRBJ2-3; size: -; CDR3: CASSFGLAGGPTDTQYF; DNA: TGTGCCAGCAGTTTTGGGCTAGCGGGGGGGCCCACAGATACGCAGTATTTT
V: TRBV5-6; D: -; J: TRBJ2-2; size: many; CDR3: CASSFRGLGELFF; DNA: TGTGCCAGCAGCTTTCGAGGGTTAGGGGAGCTGTTTTTT
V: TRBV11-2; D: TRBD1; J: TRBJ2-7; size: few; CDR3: CASSFGTGGSYEQYF; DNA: TGTGCCAGCAGCTTCGGGACAGGGGGTTCCTACGAGCAGTACTTC
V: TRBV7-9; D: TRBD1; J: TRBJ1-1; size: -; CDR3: CASSPPTGANTEAFF; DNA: TGTGCCAGCAGCCCTCCGACAGGGGCGAACACTGAAGCTTTCTTT
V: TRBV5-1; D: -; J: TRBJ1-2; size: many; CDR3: CASSLEPPTGLLPNYGYTF; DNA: TGCGCCAGCAGCTTGGAGCCCCCGACAGGCCTACTCCCTAACTATGGCTACACCTTC